These T cell receptor beta chains were read from a single sample in a study of cytomegalovirus exposure and HLA in healthy donors. Some clones are missing from TCRdb's copy, which holds only in-frame ones; the method was immunoSEQ multiplex PCR. The data hold 200,000 or so clones, with about four fifths observed a single time. Sequencing was carried out using PBMCs. The receptors here all came from a woman in her twenties or thirties in good health and CMV-seropositive. Both conserved end residues are part of each CDR3. A D gene is named only where the DNA matches it firmly. Size tells how often a clone was seen (once, few, many) or the class of an expanded clone, and some rows leave it out.

CDR3 protein | CDR3 DNA | V gene | D gene | clone size | J gene
CASSQMDRPTGELFF | TGTGCTAGCAGCCAGATGGACAGGCCGACCGGGGAGCTGTTTTTT | TRBV7-7 | TRBD1 | - | TRBJ2-2
CASDPTGGTGELFF | TGTGCTAGTGATCCGACAGGGGGCACCGGGGAGCTGTTTTTT | TRBV12-5 | TRBD1 | - | TRBJ2-2
CASSDSPDRVVGYTF | TGTGCCAGCAGTGATTCTCCTGACAGGGTGGTTGGCTACACCTTC | TRBV6-1 | TRBD1 | many | TRBJ1-2
CSAAGDYEQYF | TGCAGTGCCGCGGGAGACTACGAGCAGTACTTC | TRBV20-1 | TRBD2 | - | TRBJ2-7
CASTPGTDTYEQYF | TGTGCCAGCACCCCCGGGACTGACACCTACGAGCAGTACTTC | TRBV2 | - | - | TRBJ2-7
CATIAWGAGAYGYTF | TGTGCCACCATCGCTTGGGGTGCGGGGGCGTATGGCTACACCTTC | TRBV5-6 | - | - | TRBJ1-2
CASSPRQEGSSYEQYF | TGTGCCAGCAGCCCCCGACAGGAAGGGTCCTCCTACGAGCAGTACTTC | TRBV9 | - | - | TRBJ2-7
CASSGTGDPGELFF | TGTGCCAGCAGTGGGACAGGGGATCCCGGGGAGCTGTTTTTT | TRBV28 | TRBD1 | - | TRBJ2-2
CASAATGDWDYGYTF | TGTGCCAGCGCGGCCACAGGGGACTGGGACTATGGCTACACCTTC | TRBV13 | TRBD1 | few | TRBJ1-2
CASSPAGELLGHEAFF | TGCGCCAGCAGTCCCGCAGGGGAGCTCTTAGGCCATGAAGCTTTCTTT | TRBV5-1 | - | - | TRBJ1-1
CASSQGRVARTANNQPQHF | TGCGCCAGCAGTCAGGGAAGGGTCGCACGGACAGCCAACAATCAGCCCCAGCATTTT | TRBV23-1 | - | - | TRBJ1-5
CASSSPRETQYF | TGTGCCAGCAGTTCCCCCCGGGAGACCCAGTACTTC | TRBV28 | - | - | TRBJ2-5
CASSSPPSGGSYEQYF | TGTGCCAGCAGCTCCCCCCCTAGCGGGGGTAGCTACGAGCAGTACTTC | TRBV7-6 | TRBD2 | - | TRBJ2-7